The rows below give T cell receptor beta chains drawn from one sample of a study of T cell responses to AZD1222 COVID-19 vaccine. Clones were read by immunoSEQ multiplex PCR, and TCRdb kept only the in-frame ones, dropping some. Among just under 90,000 clones listed, 88% were seen once. This sample comprised peripheral blood, obtained on day 0 of AZD1222 vaccination. The receptor set was obtained from an adult in good health. Each CDR3 is given without its conserved first and last residue. A D gene is named only where the DNA matches it firmly.

D	V	J	CDR3
-	TRBV10-3	TRBJ2-2	AISEDEGGELF
TRBD2	TRBV11-2	TRBJ2-7	ASSPSGRAHEQY
-	TRBV7-9	TRBJ2-7	ASSLEVFPYEQY
TRBD2	TRBV14	TRBJ2-7	ASRTSGGGRGSKEQY
-	TRBV2	TRBJ1-2	ASSESGAYYGYT
-	TRBV5-1	TRBJ1-6	ASSEGAYNSPLH
-	TRBV7-8	TRBJ2-2	ASSLVIEQLNTGELF
-	TRBV7-9	TRBJ2-7	ASSSGGGANYEQY
-	TRBV6-5	TRBJ2-7	ASSYSTVSYEQY
TRBD1	TRBV7-9	TRBJ1-4	ASSRGQGGEKLF
TRBD2	TRBV3-1/TRBV3-2	TRBJ2-3	ASSQPGLAGVGDTQY
TRBD2	TRBV9	TRBJ2-3	ASSVGLAGAGGDTQY
TRBD2	TRBV4-1	TRBJ2-1	ASSGLAGVYNEQF
TRBD1	TRBV9	TRBJ1-4	ASSAGQGVATNEKLF
-	TRBV4-3	TRBJ2-5	ASSQDWGERETQY
TRBD1	TRBV5-1	TRBJ1-1	ASSWFDRENTEAF
TRBD2	TRBV6-2/TRBV6-3	TRBJ2-2	ASSYGAGGRGELF
-	TRBV9	TRBJ2-1	ASSGEKQF
TRBD1	TRBV28	TRBJ1-4	AGRDRANEKLF
-	TRBV3-1/TRBV3-2	TRBJ2-7	ASSRSAEQY
-	TRBV21-1	TRBJ2-7	ASSKDGTGRVAYEQY
TRBD1	TRBV4-2	TRBJ2-3	ASSHQDRGGTDTQY
TRBD1	TRBV5-1	TRBJ2-5	ASSPGQGRETQY
-	TRBV6-5	TRBJ2-2	ASRSYGGPGELF
-	TRBV7-7	TRBJ2-5	ASSLVHASQETQY
-	TRBV9	TRBJ2-7	ASSVAPNGGRNEQY
-	TRBV5-1	TRBJ2-2	ASSLDPAGELF
TRBD2	TRBV6-1	TRBJ2-7	ASSETKLAGGPMYEQY
TRBD1	TRBV24-1	TRBJ1-2	ATSDPGTGIFT
-	TRBV19	TRBJ2-7	ASSITGSMGNEQY
-	TRBV9	TRBJ1-2	ASSVGRGNINGYT
TRBD2	TRBV11-2	TRBJ2-1	ASSPRLGASGRAGEQF
TRBD1	TRBV18	TRBJ1-2	ASSPSQGAGYGYT